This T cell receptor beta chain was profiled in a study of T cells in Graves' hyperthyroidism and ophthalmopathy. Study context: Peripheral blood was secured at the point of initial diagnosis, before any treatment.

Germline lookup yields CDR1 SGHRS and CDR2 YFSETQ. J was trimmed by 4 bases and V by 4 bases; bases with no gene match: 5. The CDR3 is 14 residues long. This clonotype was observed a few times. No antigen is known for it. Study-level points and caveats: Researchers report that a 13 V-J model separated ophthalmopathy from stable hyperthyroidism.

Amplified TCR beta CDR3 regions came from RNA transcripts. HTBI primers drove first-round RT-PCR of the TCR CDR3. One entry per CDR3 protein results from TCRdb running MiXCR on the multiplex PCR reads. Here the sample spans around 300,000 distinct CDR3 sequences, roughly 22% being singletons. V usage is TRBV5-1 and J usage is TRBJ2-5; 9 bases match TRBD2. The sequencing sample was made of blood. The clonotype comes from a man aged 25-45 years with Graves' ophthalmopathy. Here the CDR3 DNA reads TGCGCCAGCAGCGATAGCGGGAGCGGAGAGACCCAGTACTTC. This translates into CASSDSGSGETQYF.